This T cell receptor beta chain was sequenced in a study of OX40 agonist ivuxolimab in advanced cancers. About the study: Partial responses were achieved by three patients: one hepatocellular carcinoma, two cutaneous melanoma.

Patients were ineligible given autoimmune disease history or systemic immunosuppression. The study sampled blood at baseline, cycle 4 day 1, and cycle 7 day 1. Germline V lookup: CDR1 SGHRS, CDR2 YFSETQ. CDR3 length equals 15 residues. Trimming pared 2 bases from V and 2 bases from J, leaving 11 bases between. Turning to this clone: Its antigen is still unknown.

The data were produced by immunoSEQ multiplex PCR, yet TCRdb's version contains in-frame clones alone and is incomplete. The repertoire has approximately 43,000 clones, around nine tenths of them found once; the top ten carry roughly 36%. Regarding the study as a whole: At 0.1 to 3.0 mg/kg and by week 6, CD4+ and CD8+ T cells in the blood had expanded clonally.

The sequence came from an adult with an advanced solid tumor such as melanoma, head and neck, liver or kidney cancer. This chain uses TRBV5-1 with TRBJ2-1; D is possibly TRBD2 (5 bases). Sample: CD4+ or CD8+ T cells sorted from blood, taken in a trial of the OX40 agonist ivuxolimab. This CDR3 reads CASSLAPGTYNEQFF. CDR3 nucleotides: TGCGCCAGCAGCTTAGCGCCGGGAACCTACAATGAGCAGTTCTTC.